This paragraph reports one TCR beta chain. The protocol was immunoSEQ multiplex PCR, while the TCRdb copy is restricted to in-frame clones and leaves out a portion. The sample yields around 180,000 clones, almost 90% seen once. This sample is drawn from a study of control samples from healthy donors and cancer patients. This receptor was taken from a woman in her 30s in good health. The sequenced sample consisted of blood.

The CDR3 region has the DNA TGTGCCAGCAGCCGAGAGTTGGGGGGAGATACGCAGTATTTT. Translated: CASSRELGGDTQYF. The chain links TRBV6-5 to TRBJ2-3; D perhaps matches TRBD2 (6 bases). V lost 6 bases to trimming and J lost 5 bases, with 15 bases between them. The CDR3 spans 14 residues. CDR1 is MNHEY and CDR2 is SVGAGI in the germline V gene.